The entry below gives a single T cell receptor (beta chain) sequence along with its context. Its antigen is not identified. PCR involved 60 Vbeta and 13 Jbeta primers. The protocol was immunoSEQ multiplex PCR, while the TCRdb copy is restricted to in-frame clones and leaves out a portion. The sample lists under 150,000 clones, over 60% occurring once. This record belongs to a study of cytomegalovirus exposure and HLA in healthy donors. Findings and limits, study-wide: Associated with cytomegalovirus, according to the listing, were around 160 TCR beta chains.

V dropped 1 base and J dropped 3 bases, with 7 bases sitting between them. Germline loops: CDR1 SNHLY, CDR2 FYNNEI. This CDR3 spans 13 amino acids. The gene calls are TRBV2 and TRBJ2-7; D is perhaps TRBD2 (5 bases). Sequences were obtained from PBMCs. This clonotype originated in a male donor in good health and CMV-seropositive. The CDR3 DNA is TGTGCCAGCAGTGAAGGGAGGTTCTACGAGCAGTACTTC. It specifies CASSEGRFYEQYF.